The TCR beta chain described here comes from a study of cytomegalovirus exposure and HLA in healthy donors. Amplification used 60 Vbeta primers and 13 Jbeta primers. Sequenced by immunoSEQ multiplex PCR; TCRdb stores in-frame clones only, minus some. The sample contains 150,000 to 200,000 clones, about four fifths of which appear only once. The ends were cut back, 4 bases at V and 8 bases at J, with 18 bases in the middle. The CDR3 has 14 residues. Germline CDR1 SGHNT, CDR2 YYREEE (reference sequence). General study results and limits: Rates of TCR association differed by HLA locus in a later analysis, with DRB1 highest and HLA-C lowest.

Points on this clone: Its specificity is not known.

This sequence joins TRBV5-4 and TRBJ1-1, with D maybe TRBD1 (5 bases). Source material: PBMCs. The clonotype comes from a woman aged 45-65 years in good health and CMV-seronegative. CDR3 in DNA: TGTGCCAGCAGCATCCCCGAGCAGGGCGAAGAAGCTTTCTTT. It specifies CASSIPEQGEEAFF.